This T cell receptor beta chain was captured by sequencing in a study of cytomegalovirus exposure and HLA in healthy donors. Overall study findings and caveats: In an earlier analysis, most TCR beta V segments were productive about 87% or about 30% of the time. As a later analysis revealed, most CMV-associated TCR beta chains appeared HLA-restricted. Per a later analysis, HLA-associated TCR beta chains showed more clonal expansion than other, equally common TCR beta chains. Exclusion as indistinguishable affected some V segments, including TRBV6-2 and TRBV6-3.

As for this clone: Its antigen is currently unknown. The sample holds other DNA sequences that translate to the same CDR3.

Germline CDR1 is LGHNA and CDR2 is YSLEER. Trimming at V came to 0 bases and at J to 5 bases, leaving 9 bases not matched to a gene. The CDR3 is made up of 16 amino acids. PCR employed 60 Vbeta and 13 Jbeta primers. The assay was immunoSEQ multiplex PCR, and TCRdb's table has in-frame clones only and misses some. The sample holds some 130,000 clones, roughly three quarters seen once. The sequence derives from a male donor in good health and CMV-seronegative. The sample comprised PBMCs. The chain has TRBV4-3 and TRBJ2-5, with 7 bases lining up with TRBD1. The CDR3 loop is CASSQEGEGAQETQYF. The CDR3 nucleotides read TGCGCCAGCAGCCAAGAAGGCGAGGGGGCTCAGGAGACCCAGTACTTC.